A single sample is the source of the 22 T cell receptor beta chains below, sequenced in a study of T cells expressing NK-cell markers. Each CDR3 protein gets one entry in TCRdb, which reprocessed the 5' RACE reads and gives no DNA. This table holds 300,000 to 500,000 distinct CDR3 sequences. Material for sequencing was blood T cells: a sorted CD56 or NKG2C T cell subset, CD4+ or CD8+ T cells, or bulk PBMC T cells (not recorded which). The receptors derive from a woman between 50 and 59 years old in good health.

The chain joins TRBV7-9 to TRBJ2-1; TCRdb's D gene call, TRBD2, goes unchecked for lack of DNA. The CDR3 consists of 16 residues. Germline assignment: CDR1 SEHNR and CDR2 FQNEAQ (reference sequence). The CDR3 loop is CASSPPLGRFIGEQFF.

The V and J genes are TRBV3-1 and TRBJ2-4; TCRdb designates TRBD1, a call that cannot be tested without DNA. Germline-derived CDR1 and CDR2 are LGHDT and YNNKEL (reference sequence). This CDR3 contains 14 residues. CDR3 amino acids: CASSPLSGIGDQYF.

The CDR3 region is CASSIVVANTGELFF. This rearrangement joins TRBV19 to TRBJ2-2. CDR3 length: 15 amino acids. Germline V gene sequence: CDR1 LNHDA, CDR2 SQIVND (reference sequence).

The genes are TRBV20-1 and TRBJ1-1; TCRdb calls TRBD1, which cannot be checked without DNA. The CDR3 loop spans 14 amino acids. Germline assignment: CDR1 DFQATT and CDR2 SNEGSKA (reference sequence). CDR3 residues: CSAQGRDSYTEAFF.

The chain recombines TRBV13 with TRBJ2-5; TCRdb names TRBD1, which stays unverified in the absence of DNA. CDR1 PRHDT and CDR2 FYEKMQ come from the germline V gene (reference sequence). The CDR3 is made up of 17 amino acids. The CDR3 sequence: CASSSDRGRQPQETQYF.

The chain combines TRBV19 with TRBJ2-3. Germline V gene lookup returns CDR1 LNHDA and CDR2 SQIVND (reference sequence). This CDR3 has 12 residues. The CDR3 loop reads CASNSFRDTQYF.

The chain joins TRBV20-1 to TRBJ1-3; the TCRdb call, TRBD1, lacks DNA for checking. CDR3 length: 16 residues. The V gene's germline CDR1 is DFQATT and CDR2 SNEGSKA (reference sequence). CDR3 protein: CSAGSGTASSGNTIYF.

The chain links TRBV4-2 to TRBJ2-7; TCRdb selects TRBD2, and the lack of DNA leaves this call unchecked. CDR3 length: 18 residues. CDR1 is LGHNA, CDR2 YNFKEQ, per germline. The CDR3 loop reads CASSQELETPRSSYEQYF.

V and J are TRBV6-5 and TRBJ2-5; there is no DNA to check the TCRdb D call of TRBD1. CDR3 length: 12 amino acids. The V gene's germline CDR1 is MNHEY and CDR2 SVGAGI. CDR3 loop: CASSGQGETQYF.

The chain combines TRBV6-7 with TRBJ1-2; TCRdb's D gene call, TRBD1, goes unchecked for lack of DNA. TRBV6-7 is known as an ORF, though its function is uncertain. This CDR3 is 17 amino acids long. Here the CDR3 reads CASSPKEVGPPFYGYTF.

This chain links TRBV5-1 with TRBJ2-3. This CDR3 is 13 amino acids long. Germline lookup yields CDR1 SGHRS and CDR2 YFSETQ. The CDR3 loop reads CASSLHYGDTQYF.

The chain recombines TRBV20-1 with TRBJ2-3; the D call of TRBD2 rests on TCRdb alone, since no DNA is present to check it. This CDR3 contains 16 residues. The V gene's germline CDR1 is DFQATT and CDR2 SNEGSKA (reference sequence). The CDR3 spells CSAREARAGGTDTQYF.

The V gene is TRBV10-2, the J gene TRBJ1-1; TCRdb's assignment of TRBD1 cannot be checked, as there is no DNA. Germline V CDR1 and CDR2: WSHSY, SAAADI. The CDR3 contains 14 residues. The CDR3 loop is CASSESYTGSEAFF.

The chain combines TRBV15 with TRBJ2-3; TCRdb designates TRBD1, a call that cannot be tested without DNA. CDR1 is LNHNV and CDR2 is YYDKDF in the germline V gene (reference sequence). This CDR3 has 12 residues. The CDR3 sequence is CATSLGPQTQYF.

This chain joins TRBV21-1 and TRBJ2-3; checking the TCRdb D call of TRBD2 is not possible without DNA. TRBV21-1 is listed as a pseudogene. The CDR3 has 18 amino acids. The CDR3 sequence: CASSPRASGSGSTDTQYF.

The rearrangement joins TRBV29-1 to TRBJ2-1; TCRdb designates TRBD2, a call that cannot be tested without DNA. Looked up from germline, CDR1 is SQVTM and CDR2 is ANQGSEA. The CDR3 covers 14 residues. CDR3 sequence reads: CSVWWVRGGNEQFF.

The rearrangement links TRBV4-2 to TRBJ2-1; TCRdb indicates TRBD2, and absent DNA this call remains unverified. There are 16 residues in the CDR3. The germline V gene has CDR1 LGHNA and CDR2 YNFKEQ. CDR3 protein: CASSQLLAGVLDEQFF.

V usage is TRBV7-9 and J usage is TRBJ1-1. Germline loops: CDR1 SEHNR, CDR2 FQNEAQ (reference sequence). This CDR3 region has 15 residues. The CDR3 reads CASSPKTGSYTEAFF.

This rearrangement joins TRBV12-3 or TRBV12-4 to TRBJ1-5; TCRdb's assignment of TRBD1 cannot be checked, as there is no DNA. There are 16 residues in the CDR3. The CDR3 loop is CASSFYRGSPNQPQHF.

The chain carries TRBV3-1 and TRBJ2-2; there is no DNA to check the TCRdb D call of TRBD1. CDR1 LGHDT and CDR2 YNNKEL come from the germline V gene (reference sequence). The CDR3 length is 16 residues. The CDR3 is CASSQVGTQLTGELFF. Full variable domain (missing parts from reference TRBV3-1 and TRBJ2-2): DTAVSQTPKYLVTQMGNDKSIKCEQNLGHDTMYWYKQDSKKFLKIMFSYNNKELIINETVPNRFSPKSPDKAHLNLHINSLELGDSAVYFCASSQVGTQLTGELFFGEGSRLTVL.

The chain has TRBV11-3 and TRBJ2-7. Germline V gene sequence: CDR1 SGHNT, CDR2 YENEEA. The CDR3 contains 12 residues. CDR3 in amino acids: CASSLSGSEQYF. The full variable domain, rest sourced from reference TRBV11-3 and TRBJ2-7, is EAGVVQSPRYKIIEKKQPVAFWCNPISGHNTLYWYLQNLGQGPELLIRYENEEAVDDSQLPKDRFSAERLKGVDSTLKIQPAELGDSAVYLCASSLSGSEQYFGPGTRLTVT.

This chain uses TRBV6-1 with TRBJ2-5. Per the germline V gene, CDR1 is MNHNS and CDR2 is SASEGT. The CDR3 extends over 14 amino acids. The CDR3: CASSERLIQETQYF.